The clone carrying this T cell receptor (beta chain) was observed a few times. The sample is drawn from a study of spatial heterogeneity in lung cancer. Time point specified: sample taken at primary tumor resection. No cells were sorted before sequencing. The whole RNA sequenced was extracted from tumor, nontumor lung or frozen PBMC. The V and J ends lost 0 bases and 3 bases respectively, with 13 bases between them. The CDR3 consists of 15 residues. Per germline, CDR1 DFQATT and CDR2 SNEGSKA (reference sequence). TCRdb fed the 5' RACE reads into MiXCR, producing one record per CDR3 protein. The data hold 50,000 to 65,000 distinct CDR3 sequences, with approximately 8% observed a single time.

The specimen comprised PBMCs, sampled at surgery. This clonotype was obtained from a female donor with early-stage non-small cell lung cancer. The J gene is TRBJ2-3, the V gene TRBV20-1, with TRBD1 as a possible D gene (6 bases). Here the CDR3 reads CSARDWSGVTDTQYF. The CDR3 DNA reads as TGCAGTGCTAGAGATTGGTCAGGGGTTACAGATACGCAGTATTTT.